This TCR beta chain was sequenced for a study of shared clonotypes between healthy human individuals. Turning to the study itself: Serving as donors were a couple of women and a few men, whose ages spanned 18 to 49.

Sequenced by immunoSEQ multiplex PCR; TCRdb stores in-frame clones only, minus some. The top ten clones hold 0.36% of a sample with roughly 2,500,000 clones, approximately 93% of them seen once. Points on this clone: Its antigen is not known.

General study points: Though the depth was large, rarefaction showed that sorted-subset sequencing was incomplete.

Germline V gene lookup returns CDR1 SGDLS and CDR2 YYNGEE. V lost 0 bases to trimming and J lost 6 bases, with 16 bases between them. The length of the CDR3 is 15 residues. The V gene is TRBV9, the J gene TRBJ2-7; tentative D call: TRBD2 (5 bases). Material: naive CD4+ T cells from PBMCs. Subset in this sample: CD45RA+ positively selected. This sequence was found in a man younger than 35 in good health. Some clones in this sample may be carry-over from other donors' samples. CDR3 amino acids: CASSVDQRHMGEQYF. The CDR3 DNA reads TGTGCCAGCAGCGTAGATCAGCGGCATATGGGCGAGCAGTACTTC.